Described below is a single T cell receptor (beta chain) sequence and its context. It has no known antigen specificity. Qualities for individual bases were not recorded, and no much larger clone is one base off. The data originate from a study of lymphopenia after photon versus proton radiotherapy (dated by TCRdb to about 2019). Describing the broader study: Photon and proton radiation therapy were compared by the study for their immunological effects in patients with gastrointestinal tumors who developed high-grade lymphopenia. The cohort included 20 or so patients with gastrointestinal tumors who developed lymphopenia after receiving either photon or proton therapy. The study aimed to characterize how the two radiation modalities differ in their impact on the immune system. Results the study describes overall, beyond this receptor: Proton-treated patients stayed relatively stable during treatment, while photon-treated patients lost naive T cells and TCR diversity and gained effector/memory populations. Across the cohort, among patients who died, a greater drop in TCR diversity after the nadir was inversely correlated with overall survival time. The survival association was examined only in patients who died, and the authors described better survival with proton therapy as a possibility, not as a demonstrated result. After the lymphocyte count nadir, photon-treated repertoires showed oligoclonal expansion, especially of CD8+ Temra cells, which drove the drop in diversity.

Libraries were prepared through the immunoSEQ multiplex PCR assay. T cell repertoires were profiled by deep sequencing of rearranged TCR beta loci, alongside multiparametric flow cytometry. In TCRdb, the immuneACCESS table is reduced to in-frame sequences with V and J assigned. These tables do not hold every clone; where another copy was compared, an unresolved V gene accounts for under half, and the others remain unexplained. A total of 15,000 or so clones appear in this sample, approximately 86% of them only once. About 60% of the sample belongs to the ten largest clones. Counted from cysteine to phenylalanine, this CDR3 has 12 amino acids. Just the 36-base CDR3 DNA is kept, in frame starting at base 1. V is reduced by 2 bases and J by 2 bases, leaving a spacing of 2 bases between them. The germline V gene sets CDR1 to SNHLY and CDR2 to FYNNEI.

Sequenced material: peripheral blood, taken from a patient treated with proton-based radiotherapy. Recombination connected TRBV2 to TRBJ2-3; the D gene identity is not certain. The TCR originated in a woman aged 55-70 years with cholangiocarcinoma. Some clones in this sample may be carry-over from other donors' samples. The CDR3 corresponds to CASSELTDTQYF. The nucleotide sequence reads TGTGCCAGCAGTGAACTCACAGATACGCAGTATTTT.